One and the same sample provided the 23 T cell receptor beta chains below, sequenced in a study of regulatory T cells in long-lasting Graves disease. Documented time point: persistent/refractory GD, antithyroid drugs over 5 years with positive TRAb. Scientists built the TCR library using RNA that was extracted from PBMCs. Relying on iRepertoire HTBI primers and Arm-PCR of CDR3 regions, the team built TCR beta libraries. TCRdb ran MiXCR on the multiplex PCR reads and lists one entry per CDR3 protein. The table records about 660,000 distinct CDR3 sequences, 30% of them present only once. Sequenced here: peripheral blood mononuclear cells (PBMCs), sampled when the disease was refractory, from a patient treated with antithyroid drugs. These receptors originate from a female donor with Graves disease.

The chain carries TRBV2 and TRBJ2-2; D uncertain. The germline V gene encodes CDR1 SNHLY and CDR2 FYNNEI. The CDR3 has 17 amino acids. V was clipped by 2 bases and J by 4 bases, with 17 bases between them. DNA for the CDR3: TGTGCCAGCAGTGAATTTTCGCGGATGGCCCCCACCGGGGAGCTGTTTTTT. Translated: CASSEFSRMAPTGELFF.

The rearrangement links TRBV30 to TRBJ2-5; TRBD1 matches at 7 bases. This CDR3 region has 15 residues. Germline V gives CDR1 GTSNPN, CDR2 SVGIG (reference sequence). The V gene end was trimmed by 5 bases and the J gene end by 2 bases; junction bases not matched to a gene: 11. CDR3 DNA sequence: TGTGCCTGGCAACCGGGACAGAGAGAACAAGAGACCCAGTACTTC. Protein: CAWQPGQREQETQYF.

The rearrangement joins TRBV9 to TRBJ2-5; 10 bases line up with TRBD2. This CDR3 is built from 15 residues. The V gene end was trimmed by 4 bases and the J gene end by 3 bases; junction bases not matched to a gene: 6. CDR1 is SGDLS, CDR2 YYNGEE, per germline. The CDR3, as DNA: TGTGCCAGCAGCACACCCCTAGCGGGAGAAGAGACCCAGTACTTC. This gives the protein CASSTPLAGEETQYF.

The chain recombines TRBV5-1 with TRBJ1-2; no clear D gene. CDR3 length equals 13 residues. Germline-derived CDR1 and CDR2 are SGHRS and YFSETQ. Trimming removed 2 bases at V and 1 base at J, with 6 bases between. CDR3 bases: TGCGCCAGCAGCTTCCTGGATAACTATGGCTACACCTTC. Its translation is CASSFLDNYGYTF.

The sample holds a few counts of this clonotype. The V and J genes are TRBV11-2 and TRBJ2-2, with TRBD2 matching 9 bases. There are 15 residues in the CDR3. V shed 5 bases, J shed 4 bases, and the junction held 5 bases outside the gene matches. Germline CDR1 SGHAT, CDR2 FQNNGV. The CDR3: CASSPPREGTGELFF. The CDR3 DNA sequence: TGTGCCAGCAGCCCCCCGCGGGAGGGCACCGGGGAGCTGTTTTTT.

This clonotype was seen only once. The V call is TRBV7-3, the J call TRBJ2-2; 11 bases fit TRBD2. Germline CDR1 reads SGHTA; CDR2 reads FQGTGA. The CDR3 runs 16 residues. Trimming removed 8 bases from V and 2 bases from J; junction bases left unmatched: 7. CDR3 coding DNA: TGTGCCAGCTCTGGGACTAGCGGAGATAACACCGGGGAGCTGTTTTTT. As protein: CASSGTSGDNTGELFF.

Turning to this clonotype: An end of the junction does not agree with germline; a read error may underlie this. The rearrangement links TRBV3-1 to TRBJ2-2; possibly TRBD2 for D (5 bases). The CDR3 totals 14 residues. Per the germline V gene, CDR1 is LGHDT and CDR2 is YNNKEL (reference sequence). The CDR3 DNA sequence: TGTGCCAGCAGCTTAGGACCGGGCACCGGGGAGCCGTTTTTT. Its translation: CASSLGPGTGEPFF.

In its sample, this clonotype was seen a few times. The chain couples TRBV29-1 to TRBJ2-2; the match to TRBD2 covers 10 bases. The CDR3 is 14 amino acids. The germline V gene encodes CDR1 SQVTM and CDR2 ANQGSEA. Trimming cost V 4 bases and J 5 bases; bases outside gene matches: 4. The CDR3 DNA sequence: TGCAGCGTTGTAACTAGCGGGGTGACCGGGGAGCTGTTTTTT. It is translated as CSVVTSGVTGELFF.

This clonotype appeared a few times. This chain connects TRBV6-1 to TRBJ1-4, with 10 bases matching TRBD1. Per the germline V gene, CDR1 is MNHNS and CDR2 is SASEGT. The V gene end was trimmed by 5 bases and the J gene end by 2 bases; junction bases not matched to a gene: 5. This CDR3 contains 16 residues. This chain's CDR3 is CASSTGTGVTNEKLFF. The DNA for the CDR3 is TGTGCCAGCAGTACCGGGACAGGGGTGACTAATGAAAAACTGTTTTTT.

This chain uses TRBV6-1 with TRBJ1-5; the match to TRBD1 covers 8 bases. V was clipped by 10 bases and J by 4 bases; unmatched bases: 6. The V gene's germline CDR1 is MNHNS and CDR2 SASEGT. This CDR3 has 13 residues. The CDR3 DNA reads TGTGCCACCAGACAGGGGAAAAATCAGCCCCAGCATTTT. This codes for CATRQGKNQPQHF.

This clonotype was found many times. The chain employs TRBV12-3 or TRBV12-4 and TRBJ2-7; 12 nucleotides match TRBD1. This CDR3 spans 14 amino acids. V shed 4 bases and J 2 bases; nucleotides not matched to a gene: 0. The CDR3 here is CASSWDRGPYEQYF. The CDR3 DNA sequence: TGTGCCAGCAGTTGGGACAGGGGGCCCTACGAGCAGTACTTC.

The V and J genes are TRBV5-1 and TRBJ2-7, with 8 bases matching TRBD1. This CDR3 is built from 14 residues. Germline V gene lookup returns CDR1 SGHRS and CDR2 YFSETQ. V lost 5 bases to trimming and J lost 2 bases; unmatched junction nucleotides: 6. CDR3 DNA sequence: TGCGCCAGCAGATCGGGACAGGCAACCTACGAGCAGTACTTC. Translating it yields CASRSGQATYEQYF.

The chain uses TRBV2 and TRBJ1-5; the D gene is possibly TRBD1 (5 bases). V gave up 4 bases and J gave up 10 bases, with 17 bases separating them. The CDR3 consists of 14 residues. Germline loops: CDR1 SNHLY, CDR2 FYNNEI. CDR3 bases: TGTGCCAGCAGTGTGACAGTCCTACCGCTTCCCCAGCATTTT. Amino acid sequence: CASSVTVLPLPQHF.

The chain links TRBV7-2 to TRBJ1-3; D may be TRBD1 (6 bases). Between the trimmed V and J ends, which lost 1 base and 0 bases, there was a span of 13 bases. This CDR3 has 17 residues. Germline lookup yields CDR1 SGHTA and CDR2 FQGNSA. The CDR3 coding sequence is TGTGCCAGCAGCTTAGTCACAGGGCAGAGCTCTGGAAACACCATATATTTT. It is translated as CASSLVTGQSSGNTIYF.

The CDR3, as DNA: TGTGCCAGCTCACCGCAGGGGGTATCTAATGAAAAACTGTTTTTT. This sequence encodes CASSPQGVSNEKLFF. This chain links TRBV18 with TRBJ1-4; 7 bases are a match to TRBD1. Germline V gene sequence: CDR1 KGHSH, CDR2 LQKENI. The CDR3 has 15 residues. Trimming at V came to 3 bases and at J to 3 bases, leaving 4 bases not matched to a gene.

The table lists this clonotype with a few counts. The limits of the CDR3 on the DNA are not certain, so only TCRdb's listed CDR3 is given. The chain has TRBV12-3 or TRBV12-4 and TRBJ1-1; the table's D call, TRBD1, has no DNA check behind it. The CDR3 is 11 amino acids long, termini counted. The chain's CDR3 is CASSFAAGTDF.

The V and J genes are TRBV6-2 or TRBV6-3 and TRBJ1-4, with D maybe TRBD1 (6 bases). In germline, CDR1 is MNHEY, CDR2 SVGEGT. This CDR3 has 14 amino acids. The ends were cut back, 3 bases at V and 5 bases at J, with 10 bases in the middle. CDR3 in DNA: TGTGCCAGCAGTTATAGAACAGGGAATGAAAAACTGTTTTTT. It specifies CASSYRTGNEKLFF.

This clonotype was counted at least ten times. J is TRBJ1-2 and V is TRBV12-3 or TRBV12-4; TRBD1 matches 9 bases. The CDR3 is made up of 11 amino acids. The ends lost 10 bases at V and 12 bases at J; junction bases unmatched: 9. CDR3 protein: CATLGQGRNTF. The CDR3 DNA sequence: TGTGCCACCCTCGGACAGGGGAGAAACACCTTC.

Ten or more counts support this clonotype. The genes are TRBV5-6 and TRBJ1-2, with 7 bases lining up with TRBD1. Germline CDR1 SGHDT, CDR2 YYEEEE. The CDR3 covers 15 residues. V dropped 4 bases and J dropped 1; count of bases not matched to a gene: 7. This CDR3 reads CASSLWDSYNYGYTF. CDR3 bases: TGTGCCAGCAGCCTGTGGGACAGCTATAACTATGGCTACACCTTC.

The CDR3 region is CASSPLSPQHF. Written as DNA, the CDR3 is TGTGCCAGCAGCCCCTTGTCGCCCCAGCATTTT. This sequence joins TRBV6-1 and TRBJ1-5; D gene unclear. CDR1 MNHNS and CDR2 SASEGT come from the germline V gene. The V and J ends lost 6 bases and 9 bases respectively, with 9 bases between them. The CDR3 sequence is 11 residues long.

This clonotype was recorded many times. The chain uses TRBV5-1 and TRBJ2-7; TRBD2 agrees at 12 bases. Germline V CDR1 and CDR2: SGHRS, YFSETQ. J gave up 5 bases and V 0 bases, and 3 bases lay outside the gene matches. The CDR3 contains 15 residues. The CDR3 loop is CASSLGLAGVDEQYF. As DNA, the CDR3 is TGCGCCAGCAGCTTGGGACTAGCGGGAGTTGACGAGCAGTACTTC.

This clonotype was observed a handful of times. The chain combines TRBV18 with TRBJ2-7, with TRBD2 matching over 7 bases. J lost 1 base, V lost 5 bases, and 11 bases had no gene match. The CDR3 covers 16 residues. The germline gives CDR1 KGHSH, CDR2 LQKENI. CDR3 amino acids: CASSSPLADPSYEQYF. CDR3 nucleotides: TGTGCCAGCTCATCCCCGCTAGCGGACCCTTCCTACGAGCAGTACTTC.

This clonotype was found a few times. The chain joins TRBV7-7 to TRBJ2-3; D is ambiguous. The CDR3 is 14 residues long. Germline lookup yields CDR1 SSHAT and CDR2 FNYEAQ (reference sequence). Trimming shortened V by 7 bases and J by 0 bases, and 11 bases separated the two germline ends. CDR3 sequence (DNA): TGTGCCAGCACCCCGGTGTCGAGCACAGATACGCAGTATTTT. It is translated as CASTPVSSTDTQYF.